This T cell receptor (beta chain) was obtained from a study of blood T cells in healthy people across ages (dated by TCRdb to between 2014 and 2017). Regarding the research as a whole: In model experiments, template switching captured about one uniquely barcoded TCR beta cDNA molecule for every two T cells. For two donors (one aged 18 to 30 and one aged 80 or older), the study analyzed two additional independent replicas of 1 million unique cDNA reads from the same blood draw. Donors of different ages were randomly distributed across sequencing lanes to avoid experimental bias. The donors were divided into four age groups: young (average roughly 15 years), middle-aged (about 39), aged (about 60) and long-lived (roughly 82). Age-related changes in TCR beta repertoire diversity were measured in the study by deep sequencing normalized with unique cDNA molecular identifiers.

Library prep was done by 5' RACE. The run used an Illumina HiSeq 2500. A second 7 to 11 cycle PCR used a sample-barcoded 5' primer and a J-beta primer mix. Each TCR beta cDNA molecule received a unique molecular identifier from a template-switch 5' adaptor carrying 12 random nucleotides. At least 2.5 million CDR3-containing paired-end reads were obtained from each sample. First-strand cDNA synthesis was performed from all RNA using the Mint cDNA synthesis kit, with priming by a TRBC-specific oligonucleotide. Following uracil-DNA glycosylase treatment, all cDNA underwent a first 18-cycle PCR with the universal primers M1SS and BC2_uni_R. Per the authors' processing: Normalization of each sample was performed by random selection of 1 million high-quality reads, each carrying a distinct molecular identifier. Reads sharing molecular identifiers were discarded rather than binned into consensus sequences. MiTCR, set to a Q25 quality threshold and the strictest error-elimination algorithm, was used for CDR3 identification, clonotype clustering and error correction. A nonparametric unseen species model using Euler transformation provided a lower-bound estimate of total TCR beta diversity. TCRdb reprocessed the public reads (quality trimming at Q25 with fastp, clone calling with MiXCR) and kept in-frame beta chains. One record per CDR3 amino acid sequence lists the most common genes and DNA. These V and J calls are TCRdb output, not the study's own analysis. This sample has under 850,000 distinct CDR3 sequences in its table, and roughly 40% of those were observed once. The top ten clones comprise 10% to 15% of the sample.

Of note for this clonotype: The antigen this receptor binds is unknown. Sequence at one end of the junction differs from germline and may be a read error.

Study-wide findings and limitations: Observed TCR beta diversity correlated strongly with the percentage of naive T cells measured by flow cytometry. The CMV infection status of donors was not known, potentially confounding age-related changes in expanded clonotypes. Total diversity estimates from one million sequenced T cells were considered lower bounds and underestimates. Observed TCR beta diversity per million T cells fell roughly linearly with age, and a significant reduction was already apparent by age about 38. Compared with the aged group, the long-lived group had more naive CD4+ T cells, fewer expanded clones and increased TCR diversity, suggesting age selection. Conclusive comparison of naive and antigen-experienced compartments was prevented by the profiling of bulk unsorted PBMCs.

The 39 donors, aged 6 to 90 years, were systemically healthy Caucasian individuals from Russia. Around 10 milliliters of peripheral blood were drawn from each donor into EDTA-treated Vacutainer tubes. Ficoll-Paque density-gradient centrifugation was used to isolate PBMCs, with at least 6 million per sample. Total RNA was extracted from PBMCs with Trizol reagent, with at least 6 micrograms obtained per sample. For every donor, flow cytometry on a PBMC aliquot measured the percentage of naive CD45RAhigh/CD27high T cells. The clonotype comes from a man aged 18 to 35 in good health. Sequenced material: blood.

The CDR3 region has the sequence CAGSQTNGNQPQHF. The DNA sequence reads TGTGCCGGCAGCCAAACCAACGGGAATCAGCCCCAGCATTTT. The chain was built from TRBV3-1 and TRBJ1-5; the D gene cannot be named for sure. According to the germline V gene (reference sequence), CDR1 reads LGHDT and CDR2 reads YNNKEL. From cysteine to phenylalanine, the CDR3 is 14 amino acids long. Just the 42-base CDR3 DNA is kept, in frame starting at base 1.